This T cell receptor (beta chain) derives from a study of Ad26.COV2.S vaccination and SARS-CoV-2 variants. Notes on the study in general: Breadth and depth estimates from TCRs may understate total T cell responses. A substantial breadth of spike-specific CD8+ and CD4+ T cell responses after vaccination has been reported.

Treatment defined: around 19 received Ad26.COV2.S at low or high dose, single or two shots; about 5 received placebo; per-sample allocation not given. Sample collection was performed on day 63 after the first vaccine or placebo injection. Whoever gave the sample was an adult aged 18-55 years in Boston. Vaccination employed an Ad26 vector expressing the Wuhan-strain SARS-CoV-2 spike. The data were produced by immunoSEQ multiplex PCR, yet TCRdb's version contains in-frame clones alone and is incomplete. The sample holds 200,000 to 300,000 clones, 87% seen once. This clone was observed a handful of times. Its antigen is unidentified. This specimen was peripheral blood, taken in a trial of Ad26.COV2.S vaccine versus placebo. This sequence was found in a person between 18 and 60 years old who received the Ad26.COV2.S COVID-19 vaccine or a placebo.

The CDR3 sequence is CASSDRQGGDEQYF. The CDR3 DNA is TGTGCCAGCAGCGACCGACAGGGTGGGGACGAGCAGTACTTC. The chain links TRBV7-2 to TRBJ2-7, with 7 bases fitting TRBD1. Germline V lookup: CDR1 SGHTA, CDR2 FQGNSA. CDR3 length equals 14 residues. Germline trimming cut 5 bases from V and 5 bases from J; bases unmatched to any gene: 9.